A selection of T cell receptor beta chains follows, all from one sample in a study of control samples from healthy donors and cancer patients. This table comes from immunoSEQ multiplex PCR, and its TCRdb copy is limited to in-frame clones, with some not included. The repertoire holds around 90,000 clones, with under 90% as singletons. Specimen: blood. The source of these receptors is a woman aged 40 to 50 in good health. Each CDR3 is given without its conserved first and last residue. Each record gives: CDR3 protein, V gene, J gene.

cdr3_aa: ASSRGTGSMNTEAF; v_call: TRBV4-3; j_call: TRBJ1-1
cdr3_aa: ASSSRGTGDTGELF; v_call: TRBV7-3; j_call: TRBJ2-2
cdr3_aa: ASSQGQYYGYT; v_call: TRBV14; j_call: TRBJ1-2
cdr3_aa: ASSRVPGQTDTIY; v_call: TRBV5-4; j_call: TRBJ1-3
cdr3_aa: ASSPFPLYYEQY; v_call: TRBV7-2; j_call: TRBJ2-7
cdr3_aa: ASSLSGAGNTIY; v_call: TRBV5-6; j_call: TRBJ1-3
cdr3_aa: AWVSVVTYGYT; v_call: TRBV30; j_call: TRBJ1-2
cdr3_aa: ASSNEIGNTGELF; v_call: TRBV21-1; j_call: TRBJ2-2
cdr3_aa: ASMKGTGVSSPLH; v_call: TRBV13; j_call: TRBJ1-6
cdr3_aa: ASSANPGDGEKLF; v_call: TRBV9; j_call: TRBJ1-4
cdr3_aa: ASSLLGGPTSGNTIY; v_call: TRBV5-6; j_call: TRBJ1-3
cdr3_aa: ASSLQRIGDGYT; v_call: TRBV7-2; j_call: TRBJ1-2
cdr3_aa: ASSPIEPVGTGELF; v_call: TRBV18; j_call: TRBJ2-2
cdr3_aa: ATSDPGQGTDTQY; v_call: TRBV24-1; j_call: TRBJ2-3
cdr3_aa: ASSGGGEGRRNTQAF; v_call: TRBV9; j_call: TRBJ1-1
cdr3_aa: ASSLQAGQETQY; v_call: TRBV7-7; j_call: TRBJ2-5
cdr3_aa: ASSYPGQGASLV; v_call: TRBV6-5; j_call: TRBJ2-7
cdr3_aa: ASSQPRVENTEAF; v_call: TRBV4-1; j_call: TRBJ1-1
cdr3_aa: ASSIPGVEYEQY; v_call: TRBV19; j_call: TRBJ2-7
cdr3_aa: ASSFVVNTEAF; v_call: TRBV5-6; j_call: TRBJ1-1
cdr3_aa: ASSLGDRYEQY; v_call: TRBV27; j_call: TRBJ2-7
cdr3_aa: AIALRGGRAYEQY; v_call: TRBV19; j_call: TRBJ2-7
cdr3_aa: ASSPSYGQHEQF; v_call: TRBV3-1/TRBV3-2; j_call: TRBJ2-1
cdr3_aa: AWNLQGSGANVLT; v_call: TRBV30; j_call: TRBJ2-6
cdr3_aa: ASSIERTGSNQPQH; v_call: TRBV19; j_call: TRBJ1-5
cdr3_aa: ASSIAGHSYEQY; v_call: TRBV19; j_call: TRBJ2-7
cdr3_aa: ASSSGQGIPNEQF; v_call: TRBV5-5; j_call: TRBJ2-1
cdr3_aa: ASSGMTGPNSPLH; v_call: TRBV5-1; j_call: TRBJ1-6
cdr3_aa: ASSPLTGISGANVLT; v_call: TRBV3-1/TRBV3-2; j_call: TRBJ2-6
cdr3_aa: ASSKTSGRETQY; v_call: TRBV3-1/TRBV3-2; j_call: TRBJ2-5
cdr3_aa: SVALGVGQF; v_call: TRBV29-1; j_call: TRBJ2-1